Listed here are 21 T cell receptor beta chains from one sample, sequenced in a study of control samples from healthy donors and cancer patients. Profiling relied on immunoSEQ multiplex PCR, and the TCRdb table lists in-frame clones only, not all of them. The sample includes 100,000 to 150,000 clones, around 90% seen only once; the top ten take just over 8.5%. Sequences were obtained from blood. The origin of the receptors is a man aged 18-30 years in good health.

J is TRBJ1-1 and V is TRBV4-2; the match to TRBD1 covers 9 bases. The V and J ends lost 4 bases and 1 base, in that order; junction bases with no gene match: 7. Germline CDR1 reads LGHNA; CDR2 reads YNFKEQ. The CDR3 runs 16 residues. The CDR3 DNA is TGTGCCAGCAGCCTGTTACAGGGGGCGAGGAACACTGAAGCTTTCTTT. Translated: CASSLLQGARNTEAFF.

This clone was counted once. As DNA, the CDR3 is TGTGCCAGCAGCGTAGGAGCGGCGGGGGGGCTTGAGACCCAGTACTTC. Its protein is CASSVGAAGGLETQYF. The gene calls are TRBV9 and TRBJ2-5, with TRBD2 matching over 9 bases. Germline V gene lookup returns CDR1 SGDLS and CDR2 YYNGEE. V was clipped by 0 bases and J by 5 bases; unmatched bases: 8. This CDR3 has 16 residues.

This clone showed up just a few times. The V and J genes are TRBV7-8 and TRBJ1-5; D is possibly TRBD1 (6 bases). This CDR3 has 15 amino acids. Germline V gene lookup returns CDR1 SGHVS and CDR2 FQNEAQ. V lost 5 bases, J lost 2 bases, and 13 bases lay in between. This CDR3 is CASSPRTDGNQPQHF. The CDR3 DNA reads TGTGCCAGCAGCCCAAGGACAGACGGCAATCAGCCCCAGCATTTT.

The CDR3 bases are TGTGCCAGCAGCGTACAGGGGGGGAGCTCCTACGAGCAGTACTTC. It specifies CASSVQGGSSYEQYF. The V and J genes are TRBV2 and TRBJ2-7; D possibly corresponds to TRBD1 (8 bases). Germline loops: CDR1 SNHLY, CDR2 FYNNEI. The V end lost 6 bases, the J end lost 0 bases, and 15 bases lay between the germline ends. There are 15 residues in the CDR3.

This rearrangement joins TRBV6-6 to TRBJ2-7, with a tentative D call TRBD1 (5 bases). The CDR3 runs 14 residues. Trimming cost V 6 bases and J 2 bases, with 14 bases left between them. The germline CDR1 and CDR2 sequences are MNHNY and SVGAGI (reference sequence). The chain's CDR3 is CASRLTSDTYEQYF. The CDR3 DNA reads as TGTGCCAGCAGATTAACTTCGGACACCTACGAGCAGTACTTC.

This chain connects TRBV7-2 to TRBJ2-1; 7 positions agree with TRBD2. The J segment lost 6 bases and the V segment lost 5 bases, leaving 10 bases of the junction unmatched. CDR1 and CDR2 (germline): SGHTA, FQGNSA. The CDR3 covers 15 residues. The CDR3: CASSPRTRGSNEQFF. DNA of the CDR3: TGTGCCAGCAGCCCGAGGACTAGGGGCTCCAATGAGCAGTTCTTC.

The chain carries TRBV24-1 and TRBJ2-5, with a possible D match to TRBD1 (7 bases). V lost 2 bases to trimming and J lost 4 bases, with 13 bases between them. CDR1 is KGHDR, CDR2 SFDVKD, per germline. CDR3 length: 15 residues. CDR3 sequence: CATSDSRGVGETQYF. The CDR3 bases are TGTGCCACCAGTGATTCCAGGGGGGTGGGAGAGACCCAGTACTTC.

CDR3 DNA sequence: TGCAGCGTCGGCGGAACAGGGACTGAAGCTTTCTTT. This codes for CSVGGTGTEAFF. V gene TRBV29-1 combines with J gene TRBJ1-1; D is perhaps TRBD1 (6 bases). The CDR3 covers 12 residues. The V and J ends lost 6 bases and 5 bases respectively, with 13 bases between them. CDR1 SQVTM and CDR2 ANQGSEA come from the germline V gene.

The chain is built from TRBV6-1 and TRBJ1-1, with unresolved D. Germline CDR1 and CDR2: MNHNS and SASEGT. This CDR3 is built from 13 residues. V shed 1 base and J shed 5 bases, with 8 bases lying between them. In DNA, the CDR3 is TGTGCCAGCAGTGAAGAGGCGTGGACTGAAGCTTTCTTT. This sequence encodes CASSEEAWTEAFF.

The chain links TRBV15 to TRBJ2-3, with TRBD2 matching 12 bases. This CDR3 has 15 residues. With 1 base clipped from V and 7 bases from J, the junction kept 3 bases outside the gene matches. Germline assignment: CDR1 LNHNV and CDR2 YYDKDF (reference sequence). CDR3 loop: CATSRGTSGVNTQYF. CDR3 nucleotides: TGTGCCACCAGCAGAGGGACTAGCGGGGTAAATACGCAGTATTTT. The whole variable domain, remainder taken from reference TRBV15 and TRBJ2-3, is DAMVIQNPRYQVTQFGKPVTLSCSQTLNHNVMYWYQQKSSQAPKLLFHYYDKDFNNEADTPDNFQSRRPNTSFCFLDIRSPGLGDTAMYLCATSRGTSGVNTQYFGPGTRLTVL.

The gene calls are TRBV6-5 and TRBJ1-1; D remains ambiguous. Trimming pared 7 bases from V and 1 base from J, leaving 10 bases between. Looked up from germline, CDR1 is MNHEY and CDR2 is SVGAGI. The CDR3 is made up of 13 amino acids. The CDR3 DNA sequence: TGTGCCAGCATCGTCCCAACGAACACTGAAGCTTTCTTT. Amino acids: CASIVPTNTEAFF.

This chain joins TRBV7-9 and TRBJ1-5; 8 bases fit TRBD1. The CDR3 runs to 16 residues. CDR1 and CDR2 from the germline V gene are SEHNR and FQNEAQ (reference sequence). The V segment lost 1 base and the J segment 6 bases; nucleotides outside the gene matches: 8. CDR3 amino acids: CASSLGPGGLGQPQHF. The CDR3, as DNA: TGTGCCAGCAGCTTAGGACCAGGGGGCCTTGGTCAGCCCCAGCATTTT.

This clone was picked up a small number of times. The chain employs TRBV7-2 and TRBJ1-1, with 7 bases that match TRBD1. Germline CDR1 and CDR2: SGHTA and FQGNSA. The CDR3 consists of 12 residues. The J segment lost 4 bases and the V segment lost 6 bases, leaving 2 bases of the junction unmatched. CDR3 sequence (DNA): TGTGCCAGCAGTCCAGGGGGCACTGAAGCTTTCTTT. Translating it yields CASSPGGTEAFF.

The chain is built from TRBV27 and TRBJ1-6, with 9 bases identical to TRBD1. Looked up from germline, CDR1 is MNHEY and CDR2 is SMNVEV (reference sequence). V was pared by 3 bases and J by 7 bases, with 7 bases of the junction left unmatched. The CDR3 length is 16 residues. In DNA, the CDR3 is TGTGCCAGCAGTTTGGTGGGACAGGGTACAAATTCACCCCTCCACTTT. Translating gives CASSLVGQGTNSPLHF.

V is TRBV11-2 and J is TRBJ2-1; a possible D gene is TRBD2 (6 bases). Germline V gene sequence: CDR1 SGHAT, CDR2 FQNNGV. Trimming left V 1 base short and J 0 bases short, with 10 bases between. CDR3 length: 16 amino acids. CDR3: CASSLVLGGSYNEQFF. CDR3 in DNA: TGTGCCAGCAGCTTAGTATTGGGGGGCTCCTACAATGAGCAGTTCTTC. Full variable domain (outside the CDR3, taken from reference TRBV11-2 and TRBJ2-1): EAGVAQSPRYKIIEKRQSVAFWCNPISGHATLYWYQQILGQGPKLLIQFQNNGVVDDSQLPKDRFSAERLKGVDSTLKIQPAKLEDSAVYLCASSLVLGGSYNEQFFGPGTRLTVL.

The chain joins TRBV7-3 to TRBJ1-1; perhaps TRBD1 as D (5 bases). V gave up 4 bases and J gave up 2 bases, with 8 bases separating them. Germline loops: CDR1 SGHTA, CDR2 FQGTGA. The CDR3 is made up of 13 amino acids. The CDR3 DNA reads as TGTGCCAGCAGCTCACAGGTTAACACTGAAGCTTTCTTT. Its protein is CASSSQVNTEAFF.

This chain uses TRBV3-1 (or the pseudogene TRBV3-2) with TRBJ2-3; 7 bases line up with TRBD1. This CDR3 has 15 residues. Trimming at V came to 4 bases and at J to 0 bases, leaving 4 bases not matched to a gene. Germline loops: CDR1 LGHDT, CDR2 YNNKEL (reference sequence). CDR3 amino acids: CASSLLRGSTDTQYF. CDR3 coding DNA: TGTGCCAGCAGCCTCCTCAGGGGGAGCACAGATACGCAGTATTTT.

The genes are TRBV10-2 and TRBJ1-6, with D possibly being TRBD1 (5 bases). V was clipped by 2 bases and J by 12 bases, with 11 bases between them. The germline CDR1 and CDR2 sequences are WSHSY and SAAADI. This CDR3 comprises 13 residues. CDR3 in amino acids: CASSEGQGVPLHF. In DNA form, the CDR3 reads TGCGCCAGCAGTGAGGGGCAGGGAGTACCCCTCCACTTT.

The chain recombines TRBV2 with TRBJ1-4; 7 nucleotides agree with TRBD1. CDR1 and CDR2 (germline): SNHLY, FYNNEI. The CDR3 extends over 15 amino acids. Trimming at V came to 8 bases and at J to 3 bases, leaving 9 bases not matched to a gene. CDR3 bases: TGTGCCAGCCTCCTTGGACAGGCCTCTAATGAAAAACTGTTTTTT. Its translation is CASLLGQASNEKLFF.

This clone was seen more than once but under ten times. This chain links TRBV2 with TRBJ2-5; D gene ambiguous. Germline V gene sequence: CDR1 SNHLY, CDR2 FYNNEI. This CDR3 has 14 residues. With 3 bases removed from V and 5 bases from J, the gap between germline ends came to 13 bases. The CDR3 DNA sequence: TGTGCCAGCAGTGAGAGAACCGTGGGGGAGACCCAGTACTTC. This translates into CASSERTVGETQYF.

The genes are TRBV19 and TRBJ2-3; 9 bases align to TRBD1. The CDR3 has 22 amino acids. Looked up from germline, CDR1 is LNHDA and CDR2 is SQIVND (reference sequence). Trimming at V came to 2 bases and at J to 2 bases, leaving 23 bases not matched to a gene. As DNA, the CDR3 is TGTGCCAGTAGTATACTATTTGCTGGGCCGACAGGGGGTTTTCTATTCACAGATACGCAGTATTTT. This encodes CASSILFAGPTGGFLFTDTQYF.